This T cell receptor beta chain appears in the sequencing data of a study of CD8+CD57+ T cells in acquired aplastic anemia (dated by TCRdb to 2017 to 2018). About the study as a whole: On average, sorted CD4+ and CD8+ cells yielded about 3 ug of extracted DNA, with a range of about 0.19 to 30 ug. An average of approximately 9.8 million reads for CD4+ cells and 11 million to 13 million reads for CD8+ cells was obtained from healthy donor samples.

V and J are truncated by 11 bases and 5 bases respectively, leaving an intervening sequence of 10 bases. CDR3 length: 10 amino acids, cysteine to phenylalanine. Of the read, only the CDR3 DNA is kept; its 30 bases are in frame from base 1. Based on the germline V gene, the CDR1 and CDR2 sequences are SNHLY and FYNNEI. A few counts support this clonotype. The target of this receptor is not known. Base qualities are missing; no much larger clone stands one base away. TCR beta VDJ combination and CDR3 sequence profiling used genomic DNA as the template. TCR repertoire sequencing was run on an Illumina HiSeq 2000. Per the source publication's procedure: Repertoire assessment relied on Simpson's diversity index, CDR3 size and DJ length profiles, and TRBV/TRBJ rearrangement plots. Whichever DNA sequence was most abundant in the deep sequencing data was defined as the immunodominant clone. CDR3 amino acid sequences were checked for sharing between subjects and were compared against published repertoires and the VDJdb database. TCRdb reprocessed the public reads (quality trimming at Q25 with fastp, clone calling with MiXCR) and kept in-frame beta chains. Rows merge per CDR3 protein into single entries with the most common DNA and genes. TCRdb's processing, not the authors' own work, is the source of the V and J calls. A total of hundreds of thousands of distinct CDR3 sequences appear in this sample, around 72% of them only once. Approximately 3.9% of the sample is held by the ten biggest clonotypes.

The paper as a whole reports these results and caveats: Patients and healthy controls showed no significant difference in CD8+ Simpson's diversity (P=0.060). Around 27 CD8+ CDR3 sequences were found in both patients and controls but appeared to be highly expressed in patients and within the immunodominant clones of the patients.

In this study, sorted CD4+ and CD8+ T cells from the blood of healthy subjects and of severe aplastic anemia patients had their TCR repertoires deep-sequenced. Ficoll-Paque density gradient centrifugation was used to isolate peripheral blood mononuclear cells. CD4+ and CD8+ T cells were sorted by FACS or magnetic beads before DNA extraction. The receptor comes from a human donor in good health, serving as a control. Sequencing used sorted CD4+, CD8+, or CD8+CD57+ T cells (not recorded which) from PBMCs. The rearranged segments are TRBV2 and TRBJ2-7; confidence is insufficient to name the D gene. The nucleotide sequence reads TGTGCCGTTACGAGGAACGAGCAGTACTTC. Protein translation: CAVTRNEQYF.